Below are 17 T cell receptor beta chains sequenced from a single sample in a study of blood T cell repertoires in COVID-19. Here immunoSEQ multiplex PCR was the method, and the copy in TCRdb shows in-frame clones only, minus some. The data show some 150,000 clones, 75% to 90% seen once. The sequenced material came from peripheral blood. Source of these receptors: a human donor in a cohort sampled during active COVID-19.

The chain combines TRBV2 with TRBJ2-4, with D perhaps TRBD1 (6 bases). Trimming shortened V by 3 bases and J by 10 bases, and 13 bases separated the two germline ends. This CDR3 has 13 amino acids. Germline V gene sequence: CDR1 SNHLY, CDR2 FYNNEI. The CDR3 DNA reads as TGTGCCAGCAGTGACCTGACAGGTCAAATTCAGTACTTC. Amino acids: CASSDLTGQIQYF.

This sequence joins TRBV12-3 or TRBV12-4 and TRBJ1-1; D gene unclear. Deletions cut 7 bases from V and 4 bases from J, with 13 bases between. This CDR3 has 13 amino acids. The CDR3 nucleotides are TGTGCCAGCATGGAGTCCGGGTTCACTGAAGCTTTCTTT. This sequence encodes CASMESGFTEAFF.

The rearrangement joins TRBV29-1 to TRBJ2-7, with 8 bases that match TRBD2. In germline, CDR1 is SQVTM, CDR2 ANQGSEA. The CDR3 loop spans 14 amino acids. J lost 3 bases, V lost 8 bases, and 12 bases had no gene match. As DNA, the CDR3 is TGCAGCCACGAGACCGGGACTAGTCTCTACGAGCAGTACGTC. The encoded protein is CSHETGTSLYEQYV.

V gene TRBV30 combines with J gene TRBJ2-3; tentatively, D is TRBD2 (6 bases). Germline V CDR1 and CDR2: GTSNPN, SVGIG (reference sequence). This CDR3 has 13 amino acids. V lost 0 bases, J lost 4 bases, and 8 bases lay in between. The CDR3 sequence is CAWSVPGADTQYF. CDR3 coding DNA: TGTGCCTGGAGTGTCCCGGGGGCAGATACGCAGTATTTT.

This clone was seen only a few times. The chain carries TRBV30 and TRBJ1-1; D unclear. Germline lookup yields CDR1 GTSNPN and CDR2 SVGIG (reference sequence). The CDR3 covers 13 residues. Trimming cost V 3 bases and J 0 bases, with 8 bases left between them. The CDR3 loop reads CAWRRIMNTEAFF. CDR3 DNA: TGTGCCTGGAGGAGGATCATGAACACTGAAGCTTTCTTT.

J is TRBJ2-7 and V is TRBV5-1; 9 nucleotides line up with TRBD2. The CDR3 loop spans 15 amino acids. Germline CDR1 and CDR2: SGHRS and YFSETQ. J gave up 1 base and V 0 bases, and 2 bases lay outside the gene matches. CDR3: CASSLVLAGSYEQYF. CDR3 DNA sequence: TGCGCCAGCAGCTTGGTTCTAGCGGGATCCTACGAGCAGTACTTC.

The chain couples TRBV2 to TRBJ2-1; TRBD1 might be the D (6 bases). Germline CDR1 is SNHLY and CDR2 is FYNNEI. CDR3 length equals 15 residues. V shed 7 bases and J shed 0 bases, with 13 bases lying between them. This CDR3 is CASTEGVISYNEQFF. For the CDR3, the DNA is TGTGCCAGCACCGAGGGGGTAATCTCCTACAATGAGCAGTTCTTC.

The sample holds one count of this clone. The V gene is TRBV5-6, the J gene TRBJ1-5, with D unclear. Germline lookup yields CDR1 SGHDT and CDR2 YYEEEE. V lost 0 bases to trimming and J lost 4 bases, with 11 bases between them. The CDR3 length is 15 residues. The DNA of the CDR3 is TGTGCCAGCAGCTTGGCCCGGGTTGGGAATCAGCCCCAGCATTTT. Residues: CASSLARVGNQPQHF.

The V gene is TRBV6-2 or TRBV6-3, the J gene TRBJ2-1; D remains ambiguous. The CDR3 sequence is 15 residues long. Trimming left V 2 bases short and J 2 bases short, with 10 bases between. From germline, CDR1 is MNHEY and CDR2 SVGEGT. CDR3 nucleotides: TGTGCCAGCAGTTACAGTGAGGTCGCCTACAATGAGCAGTTCTTC. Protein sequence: CASSYSEVAYNEQFF.

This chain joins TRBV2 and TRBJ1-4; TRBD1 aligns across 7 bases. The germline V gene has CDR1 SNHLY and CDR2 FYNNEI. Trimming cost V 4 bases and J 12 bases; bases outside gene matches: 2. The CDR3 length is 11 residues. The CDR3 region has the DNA TGTGCCAGCAGTGGACAGGGACAACTGTTTTTT. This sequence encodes CASSGQGQLFF.

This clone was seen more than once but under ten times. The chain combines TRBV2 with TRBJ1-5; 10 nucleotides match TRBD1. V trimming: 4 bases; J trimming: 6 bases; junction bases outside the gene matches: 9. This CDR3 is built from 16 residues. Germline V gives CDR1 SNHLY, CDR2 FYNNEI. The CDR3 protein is CASSGPGTGDGQPQHF. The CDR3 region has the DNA TGTGCCAGCAGTGGCCCCGGGACAGGGGATGGTCAGCCCCAGCATTTT. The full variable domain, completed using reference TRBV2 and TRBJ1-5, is EPEVTQTPSHQVTQMGQEVILRCVPISNHLYFYWYRQILGQKVEFLVSFYNNEISEKSEIFDDQFSVERPDGSNFTLKIRSTKLEDSAMYFCASSGPGTGDGQPQHFGDGTRLSIL.

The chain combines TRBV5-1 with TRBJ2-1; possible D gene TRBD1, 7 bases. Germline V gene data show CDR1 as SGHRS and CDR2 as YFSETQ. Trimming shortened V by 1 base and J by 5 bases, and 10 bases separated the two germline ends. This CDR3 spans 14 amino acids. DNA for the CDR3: TGCGCCAGCAGCTTGTCCAGGGGGGACAATGAGCAGTTCTTC. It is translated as CASSLSRGDNEQFF.

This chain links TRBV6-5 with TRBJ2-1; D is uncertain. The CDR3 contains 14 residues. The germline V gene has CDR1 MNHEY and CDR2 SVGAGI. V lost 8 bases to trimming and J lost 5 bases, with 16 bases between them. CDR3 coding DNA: TGTGCCAGCCTCCTAGGTGGGTTTGACAATGAGCAGTTCTTC. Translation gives CASLLGGFDNEQFF.

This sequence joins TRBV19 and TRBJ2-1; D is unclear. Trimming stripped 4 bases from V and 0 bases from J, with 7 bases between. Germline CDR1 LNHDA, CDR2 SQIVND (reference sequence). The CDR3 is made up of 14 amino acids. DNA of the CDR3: TGTGCCAGTAGTACGGGTAGCTCCTACAATGAGCAGTTCTTC. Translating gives CASSTGSSYNEQFF. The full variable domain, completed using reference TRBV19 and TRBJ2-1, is DGGITQSPKYLFRKEGQNVTLSCEQNLNHDAMYWYRQDPGQGLRLIYYSQIVNDFQKGDIAEGYSVSREKKESFPLTVTSAQKNPTAFYLCASSTGSSYNEQFFGPGTRLTVL.

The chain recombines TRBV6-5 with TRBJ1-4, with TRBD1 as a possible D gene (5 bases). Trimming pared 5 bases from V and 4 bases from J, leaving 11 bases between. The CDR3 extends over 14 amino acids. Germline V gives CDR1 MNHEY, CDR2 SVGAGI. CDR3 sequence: CASSMGLGNEKLFF. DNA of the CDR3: TGTGCCAGCAGTATGGGACTAGGTAATGAAAAACTGTTTTTT.

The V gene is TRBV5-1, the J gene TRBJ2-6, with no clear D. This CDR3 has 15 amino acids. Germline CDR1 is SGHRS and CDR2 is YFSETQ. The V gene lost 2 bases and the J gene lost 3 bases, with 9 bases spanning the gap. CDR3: CASSFYIDGANVLTF. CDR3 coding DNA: TGCGCCAGCAGCTTCTATATCGATGGGGCCAACGTCCTGACTTTC.

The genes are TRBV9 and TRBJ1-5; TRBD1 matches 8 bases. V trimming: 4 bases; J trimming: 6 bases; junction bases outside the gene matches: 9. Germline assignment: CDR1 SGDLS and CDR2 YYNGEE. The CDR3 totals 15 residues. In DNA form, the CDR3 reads TGTGCCAGCAGCACCCGGACAGGGACGGGTCAGCCCCAGCATTTT. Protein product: CASSTRTGTGQPQHF.